The next 8 T cell receptor beta chains were all read from a single sample in a study of T cell responses to AZD1222 COVID-19 vaccine. TCRdb's table, derived via immunoSEQ multiplex PCR, lists solely in-frame clones and lacks some. Of tens of thousands of clones in the sample, about 88% were seen once. The source was peripheral blood, collected on day 0 of AZD1222 vaccination. All receptors derive from an adult in good health.

In this sample, this clone turned up once. V is TRBV4-1 and J is TRBJ2-7; 11 nucleotides align to TRBD2. After removal of 0 bases from V and 2 bases from J, the junction contained 3 bases not matched to a gene. CDR3 length: 16 residues. Germline lookup yields CDR1 MGHRA and CDR2 YSYEKL. The DNA for the CDR3 is TGCGCCAGCAGCCAAGATCCTAGCGGGAGGCCCTACGAGCAGTACTTC. Protein: CASSQDPSGRPYEQYF.

V usage is TRBV2 and J usage is TRBJ1-4; 7 nucleotides agree with TRBD1. This CDR3 spans 15 amino acids. Germline V gene sequence: CDR1 SNHLY, CDR2 FYNNEI. With 7 bases clipped from V and 0 bases from J, the junction kept 5 bases outside the gene matches. The CDR3 DNA is TGTGCCAGCAAACAGGGGTTTGCAACTAATGAAAAACTGTTTTTT. Protein: CASKQGFATNEKLFF. Drawing the rest from reference TRBV2 and TRBJ1-4, the complete variable domain is EPEVTQTPSHQVTQMGQEVILRCVPISNHLYFYWYRQILGQKVEFLVSFYNNEISEKSEIFDDQFSVERPDGSNFTLKIRSTKLEDSAMYFCASKQGFATNEKLFFGSGTQLSVL.

The chain uses TRBV5-5 and TRBJ2-7; D remains unclear. V gave up 2 bases and J gave up 3 bases, with 9 bases separating them. Germline CDR1 and CDR2: SGHKS and YYEKEE (reference sequence). This CDR3 region has 13 residues. CDR3 residues: CASSFVPRYEQYF. DNA of the CDR3: TGTGCCAGCAGCTTCGTGCCTCGCTACGAGCAGTACTTC.

The rearrangement uses TRBV6-5 and TRBJ2-7, with 9 bases that match TRBD1. CDR3 length: 13 amino acids. The ends lost 6 bases at V and 5 bases at J; junction bases unmatched: 5. Germline CDR1 is MNHEY and CDR2 is SVGAGI. In DNA form, the CDR3 reads TGTGCCAGCAGAAACCGGGACAGGGACGAGCAGTACTTC. Its protein is CASRNRDRDEQYF.

This chain uses TRBV15 with TRBJ1-3; TRBD1 matches at 7 bases. V trimming: 0 bases; J trimming: 1 base; junction bases outside the gene matches: 9. CDR1 and CDR2 from the germline V gene are LNHNV and YYDKDF (reference sequence). This CDR3 is built from 18 residues. The CDR3 DNA is TGTGCCACCAGCAGAGAGACCGTACAGGGGACTTCTGGAAACACCATATATTTT. Translating gives CATSRETVQGTSGNTIYF.

This chain links TRBV9 with TRBJ2-5; 7 nucleotides line up with TRBD2. J lost 1 base, V lost 3 bases, and 6 bases had no gene match. The CDR3 sequence is 15 residues long. Germline-derived CDR1 and CDR2 are SGDLS and YYNGEE. The CDR3 DNA is TGTGCCAGCAGCGCCCGGGGGGAGCCCCAAGAGACCCAGTACTTC. Translation gives CASSARGEPQETQYF.

This clone occurred once. The chain combines TRBV11-2 with TRBJ2-3; 7 bases align to TRBD2. Germline CDR1 is SGHAT and CDR2 is FQNNGV. This CDR3 has 16 amino acids. The J segment lost 3 bases and the V segment lost 1 base, leaving 7 bases of the junction unmatched. The CDR3 DNA sequence: TGTGCCAGCAGCTTAGGACTAGCCGTAGTAACAGATACGCAGTATTTT. Translated: CASSLGLAVVTDTQYF.

In this sample, this clone turned up once. This chain connects TRBV27 to TRBJ2-1; 8 bases align to TRBD2. This CDR3 spans 15 amino acids. The V and J ends lost 2 bases and 0 bases, in that order; junction bases with no gene match: 0. Germline CDR1 is MNHEY and CDR2 is SMNVEV (reference sequence). The CDR3 bases are TGTGCCAGCAGTTTAAGCGGGAGCTCCTACAATGAGCAGTTCTTC. Protein sequence: CASSLSGSSYNEQFF.